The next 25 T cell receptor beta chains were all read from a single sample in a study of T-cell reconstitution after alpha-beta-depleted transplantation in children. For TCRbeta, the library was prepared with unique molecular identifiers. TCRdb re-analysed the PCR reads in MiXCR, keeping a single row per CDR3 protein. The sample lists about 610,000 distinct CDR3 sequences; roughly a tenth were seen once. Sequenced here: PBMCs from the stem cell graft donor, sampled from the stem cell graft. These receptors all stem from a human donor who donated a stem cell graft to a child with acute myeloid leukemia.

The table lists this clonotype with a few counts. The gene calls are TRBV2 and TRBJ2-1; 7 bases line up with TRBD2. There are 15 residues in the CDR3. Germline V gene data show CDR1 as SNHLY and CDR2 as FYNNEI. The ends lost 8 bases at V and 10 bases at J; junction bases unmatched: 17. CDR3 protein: CASPQRDSLLSEQFF. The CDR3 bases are TGTGCCAGCCCTCAGCGGGACTCCCTACTCTCGGAGCAGTTCTTC. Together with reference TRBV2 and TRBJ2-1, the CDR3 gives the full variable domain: EPEVTQTPSHQVTQMGQEVILRCVPISNHLYFYWYRQILGQKVEFLVSFYNNEISEKSEIFDDQFSVERPDGSNFTLKIRSTKLEDSAMYFCASPQRDSLLSEQFFGPGTRLTVL.

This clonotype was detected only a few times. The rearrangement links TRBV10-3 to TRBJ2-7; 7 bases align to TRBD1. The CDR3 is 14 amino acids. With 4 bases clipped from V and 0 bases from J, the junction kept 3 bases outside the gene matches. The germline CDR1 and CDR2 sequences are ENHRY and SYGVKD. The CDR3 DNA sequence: TGTGCCATCAGTGGACAGGGAAACTCCTACGAGCAGTACTTC. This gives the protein CAISGQGNSYEQYF.

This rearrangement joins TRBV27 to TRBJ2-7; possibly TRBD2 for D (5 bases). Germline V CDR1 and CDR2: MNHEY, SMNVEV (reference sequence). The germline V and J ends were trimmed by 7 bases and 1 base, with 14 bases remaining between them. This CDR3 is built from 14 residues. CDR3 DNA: TGTGCCAGCATCGATCTGGAGCGGTCCTACGAGCAGTACTTC. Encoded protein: CASIDLERSYEQYF.

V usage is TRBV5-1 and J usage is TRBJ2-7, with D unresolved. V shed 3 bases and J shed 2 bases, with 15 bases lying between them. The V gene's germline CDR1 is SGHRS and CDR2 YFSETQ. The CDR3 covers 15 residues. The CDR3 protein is CASSSKSKLAYEQYF. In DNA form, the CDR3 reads TGCGCCAGCAGCTCTAAGTCTAAGTTAGCCTACGAGCAGTACTTC.

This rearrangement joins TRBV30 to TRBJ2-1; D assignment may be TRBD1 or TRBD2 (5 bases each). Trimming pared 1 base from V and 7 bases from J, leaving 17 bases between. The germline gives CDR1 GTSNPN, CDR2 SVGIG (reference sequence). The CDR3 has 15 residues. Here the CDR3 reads CAWSALTGTRNEQFF. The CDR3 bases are TGTGCCTGGAGTGCCCTGACCGGGACCAGGAATGAGCAGTTCTTC.

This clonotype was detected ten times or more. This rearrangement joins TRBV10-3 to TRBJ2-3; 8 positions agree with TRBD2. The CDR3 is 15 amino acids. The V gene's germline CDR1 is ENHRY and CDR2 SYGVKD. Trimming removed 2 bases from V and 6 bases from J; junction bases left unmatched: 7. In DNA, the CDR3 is TGTGCCATCAGTGAGGCGGGAGGCCAACGGGATACGCAGTATTTT. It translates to CAISEAGGQRDTQYF.

The CDR3 DNA is TGCAGCGTTTCAGGGGTCTTGAACACTGAAGCTTTCTTT. This gives the protein CSVSGVLNTEAFF. The rearrangement uses TRBV29-1 and TRBJ1-1, with D possibly matching TRBD1 (6 bases). Germline CDR1 SQVTM, CDR2 ANQGSEA. The CDR3 is 13 amino acids. The ends were cut back, 5 bases at V and 0 bases at J, with 10 bases in the middle.

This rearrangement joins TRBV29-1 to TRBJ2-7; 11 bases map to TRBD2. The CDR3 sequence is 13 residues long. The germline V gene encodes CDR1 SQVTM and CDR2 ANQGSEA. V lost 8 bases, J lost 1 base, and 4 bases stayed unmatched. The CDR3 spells CSLRLAGSYEQYF. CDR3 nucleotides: TGCAGCTTACGACTAGCGGGGTCCTACGAGCAGTACTTC.

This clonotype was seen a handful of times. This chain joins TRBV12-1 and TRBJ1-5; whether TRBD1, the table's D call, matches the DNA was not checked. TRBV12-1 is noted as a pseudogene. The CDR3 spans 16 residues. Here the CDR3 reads CASSPRDRYSNQPQHF. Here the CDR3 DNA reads TGTGCCAGCAGCCCCCGGGACAGATATAGCAATCAGCCCCAGCATTTT.

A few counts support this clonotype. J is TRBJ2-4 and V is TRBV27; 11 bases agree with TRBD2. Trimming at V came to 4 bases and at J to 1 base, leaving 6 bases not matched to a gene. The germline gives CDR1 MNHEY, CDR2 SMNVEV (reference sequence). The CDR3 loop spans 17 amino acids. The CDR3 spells CASSSGLAVFAKNIQYF. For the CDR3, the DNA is TGTGCCAGCAGTTCGGGACTAGCGGTCTTTGCCAAAAACATTCAGTACTTC.

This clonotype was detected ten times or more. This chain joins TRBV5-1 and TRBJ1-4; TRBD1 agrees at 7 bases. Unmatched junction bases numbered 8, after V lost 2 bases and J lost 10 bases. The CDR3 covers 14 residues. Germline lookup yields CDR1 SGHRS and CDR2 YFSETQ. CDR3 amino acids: CASSLQAGQAKLFF. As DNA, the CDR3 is TGCGCCAGCAGCTTACAGGCCGGACAGGCAAAACTGTTTTTT.

In DNA, the CDR3 is TGTGCCAGCAGCGCGATCCGGTTTCCCGTAACTAGCGGGAGGCCCTACAATGAGCAGTTCTTC. It specifies CASSAIRFPVTSGRPYNEQFF. V is TRBV4-2 and J is TRBJ2-1; TRBD2 aligns across 12 bases. The V and J ends lost 5 bases and 2 bases, in that order; junction bases with no gene match: 19. This CDR3 has 21 amino acids. CDR1 and CDR2 (germline): LGHNA, YNFKEQ.

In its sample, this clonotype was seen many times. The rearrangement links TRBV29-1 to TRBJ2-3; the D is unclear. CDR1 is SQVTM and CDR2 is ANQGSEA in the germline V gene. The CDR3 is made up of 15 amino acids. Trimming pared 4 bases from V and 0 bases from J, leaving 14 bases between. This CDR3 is CSVGYQVSSTDTQYF. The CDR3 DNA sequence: TGCAGCGTTGGGTACCAGGTGTCTAGCACAGATACGCAGTATTTT.

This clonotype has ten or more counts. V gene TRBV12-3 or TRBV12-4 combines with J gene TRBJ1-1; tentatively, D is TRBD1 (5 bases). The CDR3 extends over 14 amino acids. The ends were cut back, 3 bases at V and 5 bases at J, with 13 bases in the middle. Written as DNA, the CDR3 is TGTGCCAGCAGTTTTACTGGGGCGATGACTGAAGCTTTCTTT. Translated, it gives CASSFTGAMTEAFF.

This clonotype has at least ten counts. The CDR3 loop is CASSLGGQAGGELFF. CDR3 sequence (DNA): TGTGCCAGCAGTCTGGGGGGCCAGGCTGGCGGGGAGCTGTTTTTT. The chain uses TRBV7-2 and TRBJ2-2; D is possibly TRBD1 or TRBD2 (6 bases each). The germline gives CDR1 SGHTA, CDR2 FQGNSA. Trimming removed 6 bases at V and 7 bases at J, with 18 bases between. The CDR3 contains 15 residues.

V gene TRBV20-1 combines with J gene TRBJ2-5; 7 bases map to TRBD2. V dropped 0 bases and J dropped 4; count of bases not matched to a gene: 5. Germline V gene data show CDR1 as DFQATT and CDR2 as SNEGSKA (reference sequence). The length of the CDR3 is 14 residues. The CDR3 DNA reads TGCAGTGCTAGAGATTGGGTAGCGGGAGAGACCCAGTACTTC. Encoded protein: CSARDWVAGETQYF.

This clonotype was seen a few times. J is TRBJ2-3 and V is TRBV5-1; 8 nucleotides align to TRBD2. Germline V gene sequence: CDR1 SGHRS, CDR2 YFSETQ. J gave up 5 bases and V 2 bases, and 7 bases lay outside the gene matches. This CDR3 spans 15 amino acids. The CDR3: CASSLPAGEVDTQYF. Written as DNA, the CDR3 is TGCGCCAGCAGCTTACCAGCGGGAGAAGTAGATACGCAGTATTTT.

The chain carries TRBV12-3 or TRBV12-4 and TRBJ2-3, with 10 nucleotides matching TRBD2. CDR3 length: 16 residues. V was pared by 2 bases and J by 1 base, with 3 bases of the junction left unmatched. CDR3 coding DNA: TGTGCCAGCAGTTTACTACTAGCGGGGCGCACAGATACGCAGTATTTT. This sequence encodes CASSLLLAGRTDTQYF.

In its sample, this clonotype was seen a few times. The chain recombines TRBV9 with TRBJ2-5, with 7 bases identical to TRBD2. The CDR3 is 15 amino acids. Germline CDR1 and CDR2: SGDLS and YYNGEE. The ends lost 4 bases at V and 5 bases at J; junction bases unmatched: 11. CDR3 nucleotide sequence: TGTGCCAGCAGCACCTCTAGCGGACCTCAGGAGACCCAGTACTTC. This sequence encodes CASSTSSGPQETQYF.

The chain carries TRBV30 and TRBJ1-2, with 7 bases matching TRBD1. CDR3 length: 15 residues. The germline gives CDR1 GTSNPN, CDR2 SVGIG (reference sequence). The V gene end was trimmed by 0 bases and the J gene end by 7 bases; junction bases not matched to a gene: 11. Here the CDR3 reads CAWSVRAGGYAGYTF. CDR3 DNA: TGTGCCTGGAGTGTACGGGCAGGGGGTTATGCTGGCTACACCTTC.

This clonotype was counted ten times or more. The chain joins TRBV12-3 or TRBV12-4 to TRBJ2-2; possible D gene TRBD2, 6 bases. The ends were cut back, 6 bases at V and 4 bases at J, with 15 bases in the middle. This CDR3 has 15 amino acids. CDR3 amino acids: CASSGQLGGTGELFF. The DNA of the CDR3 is TGTGCCAGCAGCGGGCAATTGGGGGGCACCGGGGAGCTGTTTTTT.

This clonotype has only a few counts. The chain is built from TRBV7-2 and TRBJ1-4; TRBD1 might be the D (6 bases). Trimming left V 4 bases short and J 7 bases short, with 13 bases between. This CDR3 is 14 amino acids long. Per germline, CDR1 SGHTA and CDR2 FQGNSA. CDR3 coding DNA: TGTGCCAGCAGCTCGGGGGGGCAGGGTGAAAAACTGTTTTTT. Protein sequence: CASSSGGQGEKLFF.

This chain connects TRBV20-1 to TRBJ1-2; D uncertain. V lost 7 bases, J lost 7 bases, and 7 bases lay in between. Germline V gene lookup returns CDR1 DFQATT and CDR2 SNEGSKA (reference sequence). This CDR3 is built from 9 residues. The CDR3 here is CSGEVGYTF. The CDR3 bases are TGCAGTGGAGAAGTTGGCTACACCTTC.

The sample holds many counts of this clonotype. CDR3 bases: TGCAGTACTCCGGGACAGCCCTACAATGAGCAGTTCTTC. It codes for CSTPGQPYNEQFF. The chain has TRBV20-1 and TRBJ2-1; 7 bases line up with TRBD1. The V and J ends lost 8 bases and 2 bases, in that order; junction bases with no gene match: 6. Germline values: CDR1 DFQATT, CDR2 SNEGSKA (reference sequence). This CDR3 is built from 13 residues.

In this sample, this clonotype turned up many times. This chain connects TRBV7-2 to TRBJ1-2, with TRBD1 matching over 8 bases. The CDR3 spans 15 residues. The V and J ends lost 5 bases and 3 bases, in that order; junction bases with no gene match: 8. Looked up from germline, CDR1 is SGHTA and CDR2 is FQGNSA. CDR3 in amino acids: CASSLKQGADYGYTF. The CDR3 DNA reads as TGTGCCAGCAGCCTGAAGCAGGGGGCGGACTATGGCTACACCTTC.